The entry that follows covers one T cell receptor beta chain sequence. Its antigen is as yet unknown. This record comes from a study of metastatic and nonmetastatic thyroid tumors. Study overall: Malignant and benign thyroid patients had repertoires compared in peripheral blood and tumor or nodule tissue.

Overall study results and limits: The study reportedly found significantly higher TCR beta diversity in malignant thyroid tumors than benign nodules, in blood and tumor.

The CDR3 is 13 residues long. V lost 5 bases and J lost 5; bases outside the gene matches: 4. Per germline, CDR1 SGHTA and CDR2 FQGNSA. None of the patients had undergone any treatment ahead of thyroid surgery. Using MiXCR, TCRdb reanalyzed the PCR reads. The sample shows fewer than 35,000 clones, roughly 20% of them seen only once. Sequences were obtained from tumor tissue. This chain connects TRBV7-2 to TRBJ2-3; TRBD2 matches at 7 bases. This clonotype was sampled from a male donor with papillary thyroid cancer or a benign thyroid nodule (not recorded which). Some clones in this sample may be carry-over from other donors' samples. The CDR3 coding sequence is TGTGCCAGCAGCCCTAGCGGTGGAGATACGCAGTATTTT. This gives the protein CASSPSGGDTQYF.